This T cell receptor (beta chain) was sequenced in a study of blood T cell repertoires in COVID-19. At the level of the study: COVID-19 samples from acute and convalescent phases originated in the United States, Italy and Spain. The analysed material was cDNA or gDNA that came from T cells, B-cell-depleted T cells, or PBMCs.

In the study's own analysis: Cell counts per sample came from amplifying reference gene primers. Sequencing used immunoSEQ multiplex PCR; TCRdb keeps in-frame clones, though not all of them. For V, J and clone size, that table is used; D and trimming come from the DNA. The repertoire has some 70,000 clones, approximately 88% of them found once; the top ten carry less than 2.5%. The germline gives CDR1 MNHNY, CDR2 SVGAGI (reference sequence). The CDR3 spans 16 residues. With 4 bases removed from V and 8 bases from J, the gap between germline ends came to 23 bases. V and J are TRBV6-6 and TRBJ1-2; possible D gene TRBD1, 6 bases. The clonotype was recovered from a human donor in a cohort sampled during active COVID-19. The specimen sequenced was peripheral blood. The CDR3 reads CASSFTPAGTTLGYTF. CDR3 nucleotide sequence: TGTGCCAGCAGTTTCACCCCAGCCGGGACAACATTGGGCTACACCTTC.